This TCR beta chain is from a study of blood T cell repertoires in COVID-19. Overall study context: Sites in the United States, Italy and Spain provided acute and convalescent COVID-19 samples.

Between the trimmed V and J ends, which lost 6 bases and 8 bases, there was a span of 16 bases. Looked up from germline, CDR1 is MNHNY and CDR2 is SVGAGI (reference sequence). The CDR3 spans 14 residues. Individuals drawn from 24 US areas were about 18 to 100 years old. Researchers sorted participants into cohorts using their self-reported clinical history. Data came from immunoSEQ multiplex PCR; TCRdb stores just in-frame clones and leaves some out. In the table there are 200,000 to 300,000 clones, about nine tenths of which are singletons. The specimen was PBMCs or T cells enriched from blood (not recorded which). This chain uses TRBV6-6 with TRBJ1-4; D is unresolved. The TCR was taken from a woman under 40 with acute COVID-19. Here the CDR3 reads CASRREGSREKLFF. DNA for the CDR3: TGTGCCAGCAGACGGGAGGGTTCCCGAGAAAAACTGTTTTTT.